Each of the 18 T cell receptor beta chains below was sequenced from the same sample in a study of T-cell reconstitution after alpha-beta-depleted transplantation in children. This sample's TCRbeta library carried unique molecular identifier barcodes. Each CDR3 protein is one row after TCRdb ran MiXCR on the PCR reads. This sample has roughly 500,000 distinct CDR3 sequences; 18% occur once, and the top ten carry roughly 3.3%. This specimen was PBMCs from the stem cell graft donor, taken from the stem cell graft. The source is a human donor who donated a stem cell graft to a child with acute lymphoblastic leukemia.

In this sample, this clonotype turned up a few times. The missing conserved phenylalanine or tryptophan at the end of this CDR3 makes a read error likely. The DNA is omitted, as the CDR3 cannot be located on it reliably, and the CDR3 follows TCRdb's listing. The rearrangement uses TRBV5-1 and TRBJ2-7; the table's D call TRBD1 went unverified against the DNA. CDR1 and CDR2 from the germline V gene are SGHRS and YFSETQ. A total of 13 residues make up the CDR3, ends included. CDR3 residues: CASSSDRGTGLAL.

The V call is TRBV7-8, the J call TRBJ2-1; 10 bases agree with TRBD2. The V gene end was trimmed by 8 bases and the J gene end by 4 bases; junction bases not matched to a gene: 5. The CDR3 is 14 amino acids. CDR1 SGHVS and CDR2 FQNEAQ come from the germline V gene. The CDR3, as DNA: TGTGCCAGCTTTAAAGCGGGAGGGTACAATGAGCAGTTCTTC. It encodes CASFKAGGYNEQFF.

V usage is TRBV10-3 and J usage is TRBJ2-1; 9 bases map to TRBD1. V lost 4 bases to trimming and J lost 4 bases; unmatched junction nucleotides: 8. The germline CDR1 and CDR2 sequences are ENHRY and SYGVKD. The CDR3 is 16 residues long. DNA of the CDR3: TGTGCCATCAGTGCAGGGACCGGGACAGGGTACAATGAGCAGTTCTTC. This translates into CAISAGTGTGYNEQFF.

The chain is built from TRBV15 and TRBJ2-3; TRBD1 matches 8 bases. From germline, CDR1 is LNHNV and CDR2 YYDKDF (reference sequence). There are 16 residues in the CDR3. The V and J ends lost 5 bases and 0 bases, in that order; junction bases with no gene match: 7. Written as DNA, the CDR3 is TGTGCCACCAGCTTTGACAGGGGCCTTAGCACAGATACGCAGTATTTT. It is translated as CATSFDRGLSTDTQYF.

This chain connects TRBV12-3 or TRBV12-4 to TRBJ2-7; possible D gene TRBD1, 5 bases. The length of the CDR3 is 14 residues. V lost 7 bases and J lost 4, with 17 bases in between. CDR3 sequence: CASTWDLGLYEQYF. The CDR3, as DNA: TGTGCCAGCACCTGGGATCTGGGGCTTTACGAGCAGTACTTC.

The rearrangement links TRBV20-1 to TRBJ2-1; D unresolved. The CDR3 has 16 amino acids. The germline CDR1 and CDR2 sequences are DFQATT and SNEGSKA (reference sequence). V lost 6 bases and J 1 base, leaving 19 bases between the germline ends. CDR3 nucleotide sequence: TGCAGTGCCCGTCCGGTGGTCCCCCGGTCCTACAATGAGCAGTTCTTC. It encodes CSARPVVPRSYNEQFF.

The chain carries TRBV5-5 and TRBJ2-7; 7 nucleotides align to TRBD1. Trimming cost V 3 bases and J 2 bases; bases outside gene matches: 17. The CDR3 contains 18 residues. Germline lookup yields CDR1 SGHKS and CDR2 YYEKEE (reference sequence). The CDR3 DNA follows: TGTGCCAGCAGCTCCCGAGCCAAAGGGACAGCTTCACCCTACGAGCAGTACTTC. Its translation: CASSSRAKGTASPYEQYF.

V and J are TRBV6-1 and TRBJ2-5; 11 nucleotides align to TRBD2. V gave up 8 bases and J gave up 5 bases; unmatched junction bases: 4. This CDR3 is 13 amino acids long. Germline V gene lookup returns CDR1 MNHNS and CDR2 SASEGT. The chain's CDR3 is CASETSGTETQYF. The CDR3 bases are TGTGCCAGCGAGACTAGCGGGACGGAGACCCAGTACTTC.

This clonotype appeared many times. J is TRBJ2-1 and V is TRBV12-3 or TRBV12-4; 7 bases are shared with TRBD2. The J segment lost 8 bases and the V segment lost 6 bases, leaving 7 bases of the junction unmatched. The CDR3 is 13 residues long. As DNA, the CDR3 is TGTGCCAGCAGCTTTGAGGGAGGGGATGAGCAGTTCTTC. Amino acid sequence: CASSFEGGDEQFF.

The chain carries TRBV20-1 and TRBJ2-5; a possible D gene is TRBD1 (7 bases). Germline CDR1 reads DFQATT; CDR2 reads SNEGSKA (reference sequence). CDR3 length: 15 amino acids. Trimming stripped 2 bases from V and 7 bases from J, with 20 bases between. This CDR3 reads CSARHRGSGGWTQYF. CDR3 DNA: TGCAGTGCTAGACACAGGGGTAGCGGTGGGTGGACCCAGTACTTC.

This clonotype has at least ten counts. CDR3 DNA sequence: TGTGCCAGCTCACCCCAATACCAACTAGAGAGCTCCTACGAGCAGTACTTC. It encodes CASSPQYQLESSYEQYF. This chain links TRBV18 with TRBJ2-7; possible D gene TRBD2, 5 bases. There are 17 residues in the CDR3. CDR1 KGHSH and CDR2 LQKENI come from the germline V gene. V gave up 3 bases and J gave up 0 bases, with 18 bases separating them. The full variable domain, its missing parts supplied by reference TRBV18 and TRBJ2-7, is NAGVMQNPRHLVRRRGQEARLRCSPMKGHSHVYWYRQLPEEGLKFMVYLQKENIIDESGMPKERFSAEFPKEGPSILRIQQVVRGDSAAYFCASSPQYQLESSYEQYFGPGTRLTVT.

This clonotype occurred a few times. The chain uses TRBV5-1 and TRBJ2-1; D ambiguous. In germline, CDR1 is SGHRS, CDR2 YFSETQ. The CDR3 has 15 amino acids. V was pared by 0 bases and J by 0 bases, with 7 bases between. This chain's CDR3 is CASSLAWASYNEQFF. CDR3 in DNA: TGCGCCAGCAGCTTGGCATGGGCCTCCTACAATGAGCAGTTCTTC.

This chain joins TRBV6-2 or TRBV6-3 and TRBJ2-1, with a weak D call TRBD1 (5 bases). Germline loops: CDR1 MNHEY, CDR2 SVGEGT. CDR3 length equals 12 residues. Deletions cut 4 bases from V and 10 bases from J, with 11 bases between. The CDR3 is CASSLVKGEQFF. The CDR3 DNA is TGTGCCAGCAGTTTAGTTAAGGGGGAGCAGTTCTTC.

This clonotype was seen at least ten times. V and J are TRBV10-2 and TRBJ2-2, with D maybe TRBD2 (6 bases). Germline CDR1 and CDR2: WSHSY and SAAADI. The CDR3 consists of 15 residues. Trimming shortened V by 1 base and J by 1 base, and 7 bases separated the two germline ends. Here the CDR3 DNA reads TGCGCCAGCAGTGAGTTGGGACTGAACACCGGGGAGCTGTTTTTT. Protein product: CASSELGLNTGELFF.

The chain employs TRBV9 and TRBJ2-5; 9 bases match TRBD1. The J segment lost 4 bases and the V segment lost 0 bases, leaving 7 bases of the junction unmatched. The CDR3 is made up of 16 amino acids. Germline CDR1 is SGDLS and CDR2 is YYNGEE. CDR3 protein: CASSVAGTGPPETQYF. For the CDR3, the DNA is TGTGCCAGCAGCGTAGCCGGGACAGGGCCCCCAGAGACCCAGTACTTC.

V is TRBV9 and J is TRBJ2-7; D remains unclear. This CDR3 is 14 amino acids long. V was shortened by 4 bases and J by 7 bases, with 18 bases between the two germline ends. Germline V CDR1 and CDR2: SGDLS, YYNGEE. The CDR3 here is CASSPLTSGGEQYF. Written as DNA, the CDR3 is TGTGCCAGCAGCCCCCTAACGTCCGGTGGGGAGCAGTACTTC.

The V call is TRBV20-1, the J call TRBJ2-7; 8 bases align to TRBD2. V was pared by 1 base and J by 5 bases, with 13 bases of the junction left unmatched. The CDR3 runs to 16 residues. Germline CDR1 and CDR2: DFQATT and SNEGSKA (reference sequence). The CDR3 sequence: CSARGITPGLDHEQYF. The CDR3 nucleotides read TGCAGTGCTAGAGGTATCACTCCGGGACTAGACCACGAGCAGTACTTC.

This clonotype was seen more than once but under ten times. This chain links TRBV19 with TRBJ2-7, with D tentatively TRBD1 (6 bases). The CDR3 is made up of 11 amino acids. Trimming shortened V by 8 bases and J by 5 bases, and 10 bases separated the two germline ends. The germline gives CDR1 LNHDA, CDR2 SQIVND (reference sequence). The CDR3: CASGQRNEQYF. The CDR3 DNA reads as TGTGCCAGTGGACAGCGCAACGAGCAGTACTTC. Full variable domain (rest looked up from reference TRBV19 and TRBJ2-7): DGGITQSPKYLFRKEGQNVTLSCEQNLNHDAMYWYRQDPGQGLRLIYYSQIVNDFQKGDIAEGYSVSREKKESFPLTVTSAQKNPTAFYLCASGQRNEQYFGPGTRLTVT.